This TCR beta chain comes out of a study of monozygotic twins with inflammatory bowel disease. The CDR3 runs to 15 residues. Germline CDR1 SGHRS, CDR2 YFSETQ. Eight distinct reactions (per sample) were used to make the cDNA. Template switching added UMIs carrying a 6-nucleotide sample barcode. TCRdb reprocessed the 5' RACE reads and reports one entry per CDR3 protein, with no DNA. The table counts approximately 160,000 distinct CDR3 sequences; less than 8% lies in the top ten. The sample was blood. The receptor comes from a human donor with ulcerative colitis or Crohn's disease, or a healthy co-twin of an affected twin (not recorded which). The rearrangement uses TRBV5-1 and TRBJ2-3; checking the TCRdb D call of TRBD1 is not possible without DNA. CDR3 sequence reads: CASRPMGGIPDTQYF.